The sequence of this T cell receptor (beta chain) was determined in a study of blood T cell repertoires in COVID-19 (TCRdb year 2020). Notes on the research overall: The collaborator samples originated in the United States, Italy and Spain and spanned the acute and convalescent phases of COVID-19. The material from the prospective study consisted of cDNA or gDNA derived from T cells, B-cell-depleted T cells, or PBMCs. A freely available public database, intended as a resource for researchers studying the immune response to SARS-CoV-2, is where the repertoires were released. Nearly every sample came with metadata listing a de-identified subject ID, COVID-19 status, age in years and sex. The dataset comprised deeply sampled blood TCRbeta repertoires from subjects exposed to, actively infected with, or recovered from COVID-19. Where available, HLA class I and class II types were taken from metadata supplied by the sample provider and were not determined by assay-based typing. Samples came from the ongoing ImmuneRACE study (first 160 participants) plus 1,254 subjects from 6 global collaborators. Summary of the overall study and its limitations: The quantity of clinical and demographic metadata differed by source and by participant and was supplied without curation.

The CDR3 spans 12 residues, from the cysteine through the phenylalanine. Solely the CDR3 DNA is kept, with 36 bases framed from the first base. V and J are truncated by 1 base and 11 bases respectively, leaving an intervening sequence of 8 bases. CDR1 LNHDA and CDR2 SQIVND are derived from the germline V gene (reference sequence). Collaborating institutions collected whole blood in K2EDTA tubes following their own protocols. For TCRbeta analysis, collaborator samples were shipped as frozen whole blood, as isolated PBMCs, or as DNA extracted from either sample type. Worth noting for this clone: What this receptor recognizes is not known. Qualities for individual bases were not recorded, and no much larger clone is one base off.

The immunoSEQ Assay, a bias-controlled multiplex PCR, was used to amplify TCRbeta CDR3 regions from genomic DNA. The study's own analysis went as follows. The number of nucleated cells in each sample was estimated by amplification of reference gene primers within the assay. To quantify the absolute abundance of each unique TCRbeta CDR3 rearrangement, sequence reads were collapsed and filtered. For each sample, productive Simpson clonality was calculated by taking the square root of Simpson's diversity index across productive rearrangements. What TCRdb holds here is the immuneACCESS table cut down to in-frame rearrangements. Part of the clones is not present; checked against another copy, under half of the missing clones reflect an unresolved V gene, and the others are unexplained. V and J calls plus clone size are reproduced from that table; the DNA served to infer D and trimming. The sample has approximately 85,000 clones on record, about 92% of them singletons. The top ten constitute approximately 6% of the sample.

The sequence came from a woman between 55 and 75 years old with active COVID-19. Sequencing was performed on peripheral blood. The chain links TRBV19 with TRBJ1-4; no D gene is confidently identified. The nucleotides read TGTGCCAGTAGTATAGGTCGAGGGAAACTGTTTTTT. This codes for CASSIGRGKLFF. Beyond the CDR3, the reference TRBV19 and TRBJ1-4 genes provide the residues; the full variable domain reads: DGGITQSPKYLFRKEGQNVTLSCEQNLNHDAMYWYRQDPGQGLRLIYYSQIVNDFQKGDIAEGYSVSREKKESFPLTVTSAQKNPTAFYLCASSIGRGKLFFGSGTQLSVL.